Below, one TCR beta chain is given with its context. Evenly divided among several immunoSEQ plates was the genomic DNA of each subset. Only in-frame clones appear in the TCRdb table, and some are missing; sequencing was by immunoSEQ multiplex PCR. The sample shows some 2 million clones, about 95% of them seen only once. This sample was included in a study of shared clonotypes between healthy human individuals. Trimming took 3 bases from V and 5 from J; bases not matched to a gene: 5. CDR3 size: 13 residues. The germline V gene encodes CDR1 SGHNT and CDR2 YYREEE (reference sequence). Terminally differentiated effector memory CD45RA+ cells were excluded from the naive CD8 cells, which were CD45RO-negative and positively selected for CCR7.

This chain uses TRBV5-4 with TRBJ2-7; 7 bases map to TRBD1. Sequenced: naive CD8+ T cells sorted from blood. This clonotype was obtained from a man aged 18 to 30 in good health. As DNA, the CDR3 is TGTGCCAGCAGCTCGGACAGGCACCACGAGCAGTACTTC. It yields the protein CASSSDRHHEQYF.